The 27 T cell receptor beta chains in this list originate from one sample, sequenced in a study of blood T cell repertoires in COVID-19. Assay used: immunoSEQ multiplex PCR; TCRdb lists only in-frame clones, some missing. Among 300,000 to 450,000 clones listed, 81% were seen once. Source material: peripheral blood. Receptor source: a human donor with acute or convalescent COVID-19. The donor label of this sample is uncertain.

The chain combines TRBV28 with TRBJ1-3; 8 bases agree with TRBD1. Germline loops: CDR1 MDHEN, CDR2 SYDVKM. The CDR3 is made up of 15 amino acids. V dropped 5 bases and J dropped 7; count of bases not matched to a gene: 10. The CDR3 nucleotides are TGTGCCAGCAGTAGAGCCGGGACAGGATGGAACACCATATATTTT. This codes for CASSRAGTGWNTIYF.

Remarks on this clone: The sample has other DNA sequences that encode this CDR3 too. V gene TRBV2 combines with J gene TRBJ2-5; 10 nucleotides align to TRBD2. The CDR3 extends over 16 amino acids. Germline lookup yields CDR1 SNHLY and CDR2 FYNNEI. The V gene end was trimmed by 1 base and the J gene end by 2 bases; junction bases not matched to a gene: 4. The chain's CDR3 is CASSEGVAGGQETQYF. The CDR3 DNA follows: TGTGCCAGCAGTGAAGGGGTAGCGGGGGGTCAAGAGACCCAGTACTTC.

The chain uses TRBV7-9 and TRBJ1-1; the D gene is possibly TRBD1 (6 bases). Germline-derived CDR1 and CDR2 are SEHNR and FQNEAQ (reference sequence). V was cut by 2 bases and J by 1 base, with 11 bases left in between. The CDR3 spans 15 residues. The CDR3 here is CASSLLSGQNTEAFF. The CDR3 DNA reads TGTGCCAGCAGCTTATTATCGGGACAGAACACTGAAGCTTTCTTT. The entire variable domain, with the rest obtained from reference TRBV7-9 and TRBJ1-1, is as follows: DTGVSQNPRHKITKRGQNVTFRCDPISEHNRLYWYRQTLGQGPEFLTYFQNEAQLEKSRLLSDRFSAERPKGSFSTLEIQRTEQGDSAMYLCASSLLSGQNTEAFFGQGTRLTVV.

This sequence joins TRBV5-1 and TRBJ2-7; 8 nucleotides line up with TRBD2. V lost 4 bases and J lost 3; bases outside the gene matches: 9. The V gene's germline CDR1 is SGHRS and CDR2 YFSETQ. CDR3 length: 15 amino acids. DNA for the CDR3: TGCGCCAGCAGCCCCGGTAGCGGGATTAGCTACGAGCAGTACTTC. This codes for CASSPGSGISYEQYF.

Many counts were recorded for this clone. The CDR3 spells CASSHTEPSTDTQYF. The DNA for the CDR3 is TGTGCCAGCAGTCACACAGAGCCTAGCACAGATACGCAGTATTTT. The chain employs TRBV2 and TRBJ2-3; D remains ambiguous. The CDR3 is 15 amino acids. Trimming pared 5 bases from V and 0 bases from J, leaving 12 bases between. CDR1 SNHLY and CDR2 FYNNEI come from the germline V gene.

The chain links TRBV5-5 to TRBJ1-1; D is possibly TRBD1 (5 bases). Trimming took off 1 base at V and 0 bases at J, with 10 bases between the two ends. The CDR3 contains 15 residues. CDR1 is SGHKS, CDR2 YYEKEE, per germline (reference sequence). The CDR3 here is CASSLIGAMNTEAFF. The CDR3 coding sequence is TGTGCCAGCAGCTTGATAGGGGCCATGAACACTGAAGCTTTCTTT.

The chain combines TRBV19 with TRBJ2-2; possibly TRBD1 for D (5 bases). Germline loops: CDR1 LNHDA, CDR2 SQIVND (reference sequence). This CDR3 spans 15 amino acids. Trimming pared 8 bases from V and 0 bases from J, leaving 13 bases between. For the CDR3, the DNA is TGTGCCAGTCAATACAGGTCTTCGAACACCGGGGAGCTGTTTTTT. Amino acids: CASQYRSSNTGELFF.

V gene TRBV7-9 combines with J gene TRBJ2-7; the match to TRBD1 covers 11 bases. This CDR3 contains 14 residues. Per the germline V gene, CDR1 is SEHNR and CDR2 is FQNEAQ (reference sequence). J was trimmed by 2 bases and V by 5 bases; bases with no gene match: 2. CDR3 amino acids: CASSAGQGAYEQYF. The CDR3 DNA reads TGTGCCAGCAGCGCGGGACAGGGGGCCTACGAGCAGTACTTC.

The chain combines TRBV5-1 with TRBJ2-7; 15 nucleotides agree with TRBD2. The CDR3 runs 16 residues. Germline CDR1 is SGHRS and CDR2 is YFSETQ. V lost 4 bases and J lost 6; bases outside the gene matches: 8. The CDR3: CASSTGTSGGLTEQYF. CDR3 coding DNA: TGCGCCAGCAGCACAGGGACTAGCGGGGGGCTAACCGAGCAGTACTTC.

This clone occurred once. This chain connects TRBV11-2 to TRBJ2-7; D uncertain. The V and J ends lost 3 bases and 1 base respectively, with 10 bases between them. Germline-derived CDR1 and CDR2 are SGHAT and FQNNGV. This CDR3 comprises 14 residues. The DNA for the CDR3 is TGTGCCAGCAGCTTCTCGGGTTGGTCCTACGAGCAGTACTTC. Amino acid sequence: CASSFSGWSYEQYF.

This clone was observed a single time. The gene calls are TRBV19 and TRBJ1-2; D is unresolved. Trimming removed 5 bases at V and 2 bases at J, with 6 bases between. This CDR3 has 12 amino acids. CDR1 is LNHDA, CDR2 SQIVND, per germline (reference sequence). CDR3 loop: CASSRVNYGYTF. The CDR3 DNA is TGTGCCAGTAGTCGAGTGAACTATGGCTACACCTTC.

The rearrangement joins TRBV5-1 to TRBJ2-5; weak D call: TRBD1 (7 bases). The CDR3 totals 14 residues. Germline CDR1 SGHRS, CDR2 YFSETQ. The V end lost 3 bases, the J end lost 2 bases, and 11 bases lay between the germline ends. The CDR3 DNA sequence: TGCGCCAGCAGCTGGGGGGACAGACAAGAGACCCAGTACTTC. It specifies CASSWGDRQETQYF.

The V and J genes are TRBV11-3 and TRBJ2-1, with D possibly matching TRBD2 (7 bases). CDR1 and CDR2 (germline): SGHNT, YENEEA. The CDR3 sequence is 16 residues long. Deletions cut 3 bases from V and 7 bases from J, with 19 bases between. The CDR3 DNA reads TGTGCCAGCAGCTTTGGGGGGGGCTCCCCATTTAATGAGCAGTTCTTC. Residues: CASSFGGGSPFNEQFF.

The chain couples TRBV2 to TRBJ1-6; possibly TRBD1 for D (6 bases). Germline CDR1 SNHLY, CDR2 FYNNEI. Trimming left V 8 bases short and J 7 bases short, with 18 bases between. The CDR3 is 15 amino acids. The CDR3 DNA follows: TGTGCCAGCCCAACCGGGGGGCCGGGGAATTCACCCCTCCACTTT. Translating it yields CASPTGGPGNSPLHF.

Only a few counts were recorded for this clone. The genes are TRBV5-4 and TRBJ2-4; 7 nucleotides match TRBD1. The CDR3 totals 15 residues. CDR1 and CDR2 (germline): SGHNT, YYREEE (reference sequence). The ends lost 0 bases at V and 8 bases at J; junction bases unmatched: 8. The CDR3 spells CASSLEAGGFHIQYF. DNA of the CDR3: TGTGCCAGCAGCTTGGAAGCAGGGGGATTTCACATTCAGTACTTC.

The J gene is TRBJ1-6, the V gene TRBV6-1; D unclear. The V gene's germline CDR1 is MNHNS and CDR2 SASEGT. This CDR3 contains 13 residues. With 3 bases removed from V and 12 bases from J, the gap between germline ends came to 12 bases. DNA of the CDR3: TGTGCCAGCAGTGACAGGCGACCGTTACCCCTCCACTTT. Residues: CASSDRRPLPLHF.

V gene TRBV2 combines with J gene TRBJ2-7; D gene ambiguous. The germline gives CDR1 SNHLY, CDR2 FYNNEI. Trimming removed 3 bases from V and 3 bases from J, with 18 bases in between. The CDR3 is 16 amino acids. CDR3 region: CASSDPPNYGDYEQYF. CDR3 nucleotides: TGTGCCAGCAGTGACCCCCCCAACTACGGAGACTACGAGCAGTACTTC.

This clone was found a few times. This sequence joins TRBV7-2 and TRBJ2-2, with D possibly being TRBD1 (5 bases). The CDR3 is made up of 14 amino acids. CDR1 SGHTA and CDR2 FQGNSA come from the germline V gene. Trimming left V 3 bases short and J 5 bases short, with 10 bases between. For the CDR3, the DNA is TGTGCCAGCAGCTTCTCGCAGGGTACCGGGGAGCTGTTTTTT. Its protein is CASSFSQGTGELFF. The full variable domain, completed using reference TRBV7-2 and TRBJ2-2, is GAGVSQSPSNKVTEKGKDVELRCDPISGHTALYWYRQSLGQGLEFLIYFQGNSAPDKSGLPSDRFSAERTGGSVSTLTIQRTQQEDSAVYLCASSFSQGTGELFFGEGSRLTVL.

The rearrangement joins TRBV18 to TRBJ1-1, with 7 positions matching TRBD1. With V trimmed by 2 bases and J by 4 bases, 7 bases remained unmatched. Germline CDR1 reads KGHSH; CDR2 reads LQKENI. The CDR3 loop spans 15 amino acids. In nucleotides, the CDR3 is TGTGCCAGCTCACCATCAGGGGGGCCTGGCACTGAAGCTTTCTTT. This translates into CASSPSGGPGTEAFF.

This clone was counted at least ten times. This chain uses TRBV5-1 with TRBJ2-7; possible D gene TRBD2, 6 bases. The V end lost 0 bases, the J end lost 3 bases, and 13 bases lay between the germline ends. This CDR3 is 15 amino acids long. Per the germline V gene, CDR1 is SGHRS and CDR2 is YFSETQ. The CDR3 nucleotides are TGCGCCAGCAGCTTGGGAGGCCGGGACTTCTACGAGCAGTACTTC. Amino acid sequence: CASSLGGRDFYEQYF. The complete variable domain, with remaining parts taken from reference TRBV5-1 and TRBJ2-7, reads KAGVTQTPRYLIKTRGQQVTLSCSPISGHRSVSWYQQTPGQGLQFLFEYFSETQRNKGNFPGRFSGRQFSNSRSEMNVSTLELGDSALYLCASSLGGRDFYEQYFGPGTRLTVT.

The V call is TRBV21-1, the J call TRBJ1-6. TRBV21-1 is recorded as a pseudogene. The CDR3 consists of 14 residues. CDR3: CASSKGLKNSPLHF. The CDR3 DNA follows: TGTGCCAGCAGCAAGGGACTGAAAAATTCACCCCTCCACTTT.

The chain has TRBV5-1 and TRBJ2-7; TRBD2 aligns across 10 bases. This CDR3 has 15 amino acids. In germline, CDR1 is SGHRS, CDR2 YFSETQ. V shed 4 bases and J 0 bases; nucleotides not matched to a gene: 4. Written as DNA, the CDR3 is TGCGCCAGCAGCCCATCTAGCGGGAGCTCCTACGAGCAGTACTTC. Encoded protein: CASSPSSGSSYEQYF. Full variable domain (remainder filled in from reference TRBV5-1 and TRBJ2-7): KAGVTQTPRYLIKTRGQQVTLSCSPISGHRSVSWYQQTPGQGLQFLFEYFSETQRNKGNFPGRFSGRQFSNSRSEMNVSTLELGDSALYLCASSPSSGSSYEQYFGPGTRLTVT.

This chain links TRBV7-9 with TRBJ2-1; 7 positions match TRBD2. Germline V gene sequence: CDR1 SEHNR, CDR2 FQNEAQ (reference sequence). There are 14 residues in the CDR3. The V segment lost 5 bases and the J segment 7 bases; nucleotides outside the gene matches: 8. CDR3 loop: CASSPQRGRNEQFF. CDR3 nucleotide sequence: TGTGCCAGCAGCCCACAGCGGGGCCGGAATGAGCAGTTCTTC.

V and J are TRBV15 and TRBJ2-5; 10 nucleotides align to TRBD1. The CDR3 has 17 amino acids. Trimming removed 1 base from V and 3 bases from J; junction bases left unmatched: 8. Germline assignment: CDR1 LNHNV and CDR2 YYDKDF (reference sequence). The DNA for the CDR3 is TGTGCCACCAGCAGAGCTGGGACAGGGGTTCAAAAAGAGACCCAGTACTTC. Protein sequence: CATSRAGTGVQKETQYF.

This chain links TRBV7-2 with TRBJ1-2; the D gene is possibly TRBD1 (5 bases). V was shortened by 1 base and J by 4 bases, with 16 bases between the two germline ends. Germline values: CDR1 SGHTA, CDR2 FQGNSA. The CDR3 contains 16 residues. CDR3 coding DNA: TGTGCCAGCAGCTTAGGGCAGGGAAAACGTATCTATGGCTACACCTTC. Protein sequence: CASSLGQGKRIYGYTF.

The chain uses TRBV3-1 (or the pseudogene TRBV3-2) and TRBJ2-7; D unclear. There are 14 residues in the CDR3. CDR1 LGHDT and CDR2 YNNKEL come from the germline V gene (reference sequence). Trimming removed 3 bases from V and 4 bases from J, with 13 bases in between. The CDR3 loop reads CASSHYPHQYEQYF. DNA of the CDR3: TGTGCCAGCAGCCATTACCCCCACCAGTACGAGCAGTACTTC.

The genes are TRBV27 and TRBJ2-1; tentatively, D is TRBD2 (5 bases). Germline V CDR1 and CDR2: MNHEY, SMNVEV (reference sequence). V lost 6 bases and J 1 base, leaving 10 bases between the germline ends. This CDR3 is built from 14 residues. The CDR3 region is CASRTRRSYNEQFF. Here the CDR3 DNA reads TGTGCCAGCAGAACTAGGAGGTCCTACAATGAGCAGTTCTTC.